These 14 T cell receptor beta chains came from one sample sequenced in a study of blood T cells in healthy people across ages. A second roughly 7 to 12 cycle PCR used barcoded and J-beta primers. Using its own MiXCR run on the 5' RACE reads, TCRdb lists one record per CDR3 protein. Among more than 700,000 distinct CDR3 sequences listed, about 47% were seen once. The sequenced sample consisted of blood. These receptors were taken from a man older than 75 in good health.

This rearrangement joins TRBV4-3 to TRBJ2-2; D perhaps matches TRBD2 (6 bases). The CDR3 has 16 residues. From germline, CDR1 is LGHNA and CDR2 YSLEER. With 0 bases removed from V and 3 bases from J, the gap between germline ends came to 11 bases. CDR3 sequence reads: CASSQERDGYTGELFF. Written as DNA, the CDR3 is TGCGCCAGCAGCCAAGAGCGGGACGGGTACACCGGGGAGCTGTTTTTT.

J is TRBJ2-3 and V is TRBV12-3 or TRBV12-4; possible D gene TRBD2, 5 bases. The CDR3 has 14 amino acids. Trimming pared 8 bases from V and 4 bases from J, leaving 16 bases between. In DNA form, the CDR3 reads TGTGCCAGCGGGCCTAGAGGGAGATCAGATACGCAGTATTTT. This translates into CASGPRGRSDTQYF.

In this sample, this clonotype turned up a few times. This chain uses TRBV5-5 with TRBJ1-5, with D tentatively TRBD1 (6 bases). Germline assignment: CDR1 SGHKS and CDR2 YYEKEE (reference sequence). V lost 0 bases to trimming and J lost 8 bases, with 6 bases between them. CDR3 size: 12 residues. The CDR3 bases are TGTGCCAGCAGCTTGGACAGGGAGCCCCAGCATTTT. The encoded protein is CASSLDREPQHF.

This clonotype turned up a few times. CDR3 protein: CSARVLATHEQFF. In DNA form, the CDR3 reads TGCAGTGCTAGAGTACTAGCGACCCATGAGCAGTTCTTC. The V gene is TRBV20-1, the J gene TRBJ2-1, with TRBD2 matching over 7 bases. CDR1 DFQATT and CDR2 SNEGSKA come from the germline V gene (reference sequence). V was pared by 1 base and J by 8 bases, with 5 bases of the junction left unmatched. CDR3 length: 13 residues.

With regard to this clonotype: The junction departs from the called germline gene at one end, perhaps through a read error. The rearrangement links TRBV10-3 to TRBJ2-3, with D hard to call. The CDR3 has 14 amino acids. CDR1 ENHRY and CDR2 SYGVKD come from the germline V gene. In DNA form, the CDR3 reads TGTGCCTTCAGTGAGTCGACTAGCACAGATACGCAGTATTTT. Translating gives CAFSESTSTDTQYF.

This clonotype occurred a few times. The rearrangement links TRBV28 to TRBJ2-7; TRBD2 agrees at 7 bases. Losses at the gene ends were 5 bases for V and 4 bases for J; bases not matched to a gene: 14. Germline lookup yields CDR1 MDHEN and CDR2 SYDVKM. The CDR3 is 16 residues long. CDR3 protein: CASSLLGGGSRYEQYF. CDR3 nucleotide sequence: TGTGCCAGCAGTCTATTAGGAGGCGGGAGTCGGTACGAGCAGTACTTC.

This clonotype showed up just a few times. In DNA form, the CDR3 reads TGTGCCAGCAGCTTAGGGACTATCGGCGAAGGGGAGCAGTACTTC. This gives the protein CASSLGTIGEGEQYF. The chain couples TRBV7-2 to TRBJ2-7; D possibly corresponds to TRBD2 (6 bases). This CDR3 has 15 residues. V lost 1 base, J lost 7 bases, and 17 bases lay in between. Germline loops: CDR1 SGHTA, CDR2 FQGNSA.

This clonotype was detected only a few times. This sequence joins TRBV7-2 and TRBJ2-1, with TRBD2 matching 10 bases. This CDR3 region has 15 residues. V lost 5 bases to trimming and J lost 3 bases; unmatched junction nucleotides: 4. Germline assignment: CDR1 SGHTA and CDR2 FQGNSA. CDR3 in amino acids: CASSGTSGIYNEQFF. The CDR3 DNA sequence: TGTGCCAGCAGCGGAACTAGCGGGATCTACAATGAGCAGTTCTTC. Drawing the rest from reference TRBV7-2 and TRBJ2-1, the complete variable domain is GAGVSQSPSNKVTEKGKDVELRCDPISGHTALYWYRQSLGQGLEFLIYFQGNSAPDKSGLPSDRFSAERTGGSVSTLTIQRTQQEDSAVYLCASSGTSGIYNEQFFGPGTRLTVL.

The count of this clonotype is one. J is TRBJ2-5 and V is TRBV2, with 8 bases lining up with TRBD2. The end of the DNA is better explained by TRBJ2-7, so the J call may be wrong. The CDR3 consists of 13 residues. Germline CDR1 SNHLY, CDR2 FYNNEI. The CDR3 here is CASRLGLAYEQYF. The CDR3 coding sequence is TGTGCCAGCAGGCTGGGACTAGCCTACGAGCAGTACTTC.

This clonotype turned up a few times. The chain employs TRBV20-1 and TRBJ2-1; 14 nucleotides agree with TRBD2. The germline CDR1 and CDR2 sequences are DFQATT and SNEGSKA (reference sequence). The CDR3 has 16 residues. Losses at the gene ends were 6 bases for V and 3 bases for J; bases not matched to a gene: 7. The CDR3 DNA follows: TGCAGTGCATCGGGACTAGCGGGAGTCAGCTACAATGAGCAGTTCTTC. Translating it yields CSASGLAGVSYNEQFF.

Notes on this clonotype: Possible read error: a much larger clone is one base away. The V gene is TRBV29-1, the J gene TRBJ2-7; possible D gene TRBD1, 5 bases. The V and J ends lost 2 bases and 6 bases respectively, with 11 bases between them. The CDR3 has 12 amino acids. In germline, CDR1 is SQVTM, CDR2 ANQGSEA. The CDR3 spells CSVEKGCSEQYF. CDR3 DNA: TGCAGCGTTGAAAAGGGGTGTTCCGAGCAGTACTTC.

This sequence joins TRBV21-1 and TRBJ2-2; the table's D call, TRBD2, has no DNA check behind it. TRBV21-1 is flagged as a pseudogene. The CDR3 loop spans 19 amino acids. The CDR3 reads CASSKGEGIDSPRTGELFF. In DNA form, the CDR3 reads TGTGCCAGCAGCAAAGGGGAGGGGATCGACAGCCCCCGTACCGGGGAGCTGTTTTTT.

This clonotype was observed at least ten times. J is TRBJ2-5 and V is TRBV28; 7 bases are shared with TRBD1. Germline V gene lookup returns CDR1 MDHEN and CDR2 SYDVKM. This CDR3 is built from 15 residues. With V trimmed by 4 bases and J by 0 bases, 5 bases remained unmatched. The CDR3 protein is CASSSQGEYQETQYF. CDR3 bases: TGTGCCAGCAGTTCCCAGGGGGAGTACCAAGAGACCCAGTACTTC. Full variable domain (missing parts from reference TRBV28 and TRBJ2-5): DVKVTQSSRYLVKRTGEKVFLECVQDMDHENMFWYRQDPGLGLRLIYFSYDVKMKEKGDIPEGYSVSREKKERFSLILESASTNQTSMYLCASSSQGEYQETQYFGPGTRLLVL.

This clonotype was detected only a few times. The CDR3 reads CASRAASYEQYF. The CDR3, as DNA: TGTGCCAGCAGGGCGGCGTCCTACGAGCAGTACTTC. This chain connects TRBV6-5 to TRBJ2-7; D remains unclear. The length of the CDR3 is 12 residues. Trimming stripped 6 bases from V and 1 base from J, with 7 bases between. CDR1 MNHEY and CDR2 SVGAGI come from the germline V gene.